The 17 T cell receptor beta chains below were found in one sample sequenced in a study of T cell responses to AZD1222 COVID-19 vaccine. Libraries were prepared by immunoSEQ multiplex PCR; TCRdb keeps only in-frame clonotypes and omits some of them. The table includes about 160,000 clones, about 90% detected once. The sample in question was peripheral blood, obtained 28 days after the second AZD1222 dose. These receptor sequences come from an adult who received the AZD1222 COVID-19 vaccine.

The chain is built from TRBV18 and TRBJ2-7; D tentatively fits TRBD1 or TRBD2 (5 bases each). This CDR3 is built from 12 residues. Germline V lookup: CDR1 KGHSH, CDR2 LQKENI. Trimming pared 2 bases from V and 4 bases from J, leaving 6 bases between. CDR3 coding DNA: TGTGCCAGCTCACCAGGGGGTTACGAGCAGTACTTC. As protein: CASSPGGYEQYF.

This clone was seen a single time. The rearrangement joins TRBV4-1 to TRBJ1-5; D may be TRBD1 (6 bases). The germline CDR1 and CDR2 sequences are MGHRA and YSYEKL. The CDR3 runs to 17 residues. V dropped 4 bases and J dropped 0 bases, with 16 bases sitting between them. In nucleotides, the CDR3 is TGCGCCAGCAGCCTCCGATTGGGGGCCGATAGCAATCAGCCCCAGCATTTT. Its translation: CASSLRLGADSNQPQHF.

The V call is TRBV18, the J call TRBJ1-2, with D possibly being TRBD1 (5 bases). The CDR3 has 15 residues. The V end lost 6 bases, the J end lost 7 bases, and 21 bases lay between the germline ends. The germline V gene has CDR1 KGHSH and CDR2 LQKENI. In nucleotides, the CDR3 is TGTGCCAGCTCTCGAACGCGGGGAGACAGTTTTGGCTACACCTTC. Translation: CASSRTRGDSFGYTF.

This clone was detected once. V usage is TRBV2 and J usage is TRBJ1-4, with D unclear. Germline loops: CDR1 SNHLY, CDR2 FYNNEI. The CDR3 sequence is 13 residues long. Trimming removed 6 bases from V and 8 bases from J, with 13 bases in between. This CDR3 is CASRQQSREKLFF. The CDR3 DNA reads TGTGCCAGCAGGCAACAGAGCCGCGAAAAACTGTTTTTT.

The V call is TRBV15, the J call TRBJ1-1; D is unclear. Trimming took 0 bases from V and 2 from J, leaving 7 bases between them. Germline V CDR1 and CDR2: LNHNV, YYDKDF (reference sequence). CDR3 length: 14 residues. CDR3 region: CATSRDLQNTEAFF. The CDR3 nucleotides read TGTGCCACCAGCAGAGATCTTCAAAACACTGAAGCTTTCTTT.

The chain has TRBV5-1 and TRBJ2-7; TRBD1 is a possible D gene (5 bases). This CDR3 comprises 14 residues. V was pared by 2 bases and J by 1 base, with 10 bases between. Germline-derived CDR1 and CDR2 are SGHRS and YFSETQ. CDR3 nucleotides: TGCGCCAGCAGCTTTGGGCAGGGATCCTACGAGCAGTACTTC. Residues: CASSFGQGSYEQYF.

The CDR3 coding sequence is TGTGCCAGCAGCACCCTGACTAACTCCTACAATGAGCAGTTCTTC. Translation: CASSTLTNSYNEQFF. J is TRBJ2-1 and V is TRBV5-6, with D possibly being TRBD2 (5 bases). The CDR3 length is 15 residues. Deletions cut 4 bases from V and 0 bases from J, with 11 bases between. CDR1 is SGHDT, CDR2 YYEEEE, per germline. Looking up the rest from reference TRBV5-6 and TRBJ2-1 gives the full variable domain: DAGVTQSPTHLIKTRGQQVTLRCSPKSGHDTVSWYQQALGQGPQFIFQYYEEEERQRGNFPDRFSGHQFPNYSSELNVNALLLGDSALYLCASSTLTNSYNEQFFGPGTRLTVL.

V usage is TRBV6-1 and J usage is TRBJ1-2, with no clear D. Germline loops: CDR1 MNHNS, CDR2 SASEGT. Trimming cost V 2 bases and J 3 bases, with 13 bases left between them. CDR3 length: 15 residues. Written as DNA, the CDR3 is TGTGCCAGCAGTGAACAAGGGATCGGATACTATGGCTACACCTTC. This codes for CASSEQGIGYYGYTF.

About this clone: Other DNA sequences within the sample encode an identical CDR3. The CDR3 sequence: CASSFTGGTEAFF. CDR3 sequence (DNA): TGTGCCAGCAGTTTTACAGGGGGTACTGAAGCTTTCTTT. The chain uses TRBV12-3 or TRBV12-4 and TRBJ1-1, with 8 bases lining up with TRBD1. The junction had 2 bases not matched to a gene; V was cut back by 3 bases and J by 5 bases. CDR3 length equals 13 residues.

The V gene is TRBV7-9, the J gene TRBJ1-1; tentative D call: TRBD1 (5 bases). This CDR3 is 11 amino acids long. Germline V gene sequence: CDR1 SEHNR, CDR2 FQNEAQ (reference sequence). V was pared by 5 bases and J by 8 bases, with 9 bases between. The CDR3 DNA follows: TGTGCCAGCAGCCGACAGTTAGAAGCTTTCTTT. This encodes CASSRQLEAFF.

The rearrangement joins TRBV21-1 to TRBJ2-4. TRBV21-1 is described as a pseudogene. The CDR3 is made up of 10 amino acids. The CDR3 DNA reads as TGTGCCAGCAGCAAAGACTCTAAGGGATTC. This sequence encodes CASSKDSKGF.

The rearrangement uses TRBV11-3 and TRBJ2-4, with D perhaps matching TRBD1 (5 bases). This CDR3 comprises 20 residues. Trimming stripped 2 bases from V and 0 bases from J, with 23 bases between. CDR1 is SGHNT, CDR2 YENEEA, per germline. The CDR3 region has the DNA TGTGCCAGCAGCTTAAAAACCCCCCAAGACAGTACCCTAGCCAAAAACATTCAGTACTTC. This sequence encodes CASSLKTPQDSTLAKNIQYF.

The chain combines TRBV5-4 with TRBJ1-4; no clear D. The CDR3 sequence is 14 residues long. The V end lost 2 bases, the J end lost 5 bases, and 10 bases lay between the germline ends. Germline assignment: CDR1 SGHNT and CDR2 YYREEE (reference sequence). In DNA, the CDR3 is TGTGCCAGCAGCTTTGGACGGGAAAATGAAAAACTGTTTTTT. Translation gives CASSFGRENEKLFF.

The chain joins TRBV6-6 to TRBJ1-6; D might be TRBD1 (5 bases). The length of the CDR3 is 14 residues. The ends were cut back, 7 bases at V and 4 bases at J, with 11 bases in the middle. The germline gives CDR1 MNHNY, CDR2 SVGAGI (reference sequence). The CDR3 sequence is CASIAGRYNSPLHF. DNA for the CDR3: TGTGCCAGCATAGCGGGACGGTATAATTCACCCCTCCACTTT.

The V and J genes are TRBV5-1 and TRBJ1-1; the D is unclear. Between the trimmed V and J ends, which lost 1 base and 4 bases, there was a span of 20 bases. The V gene's germline CDR1 is SGHRS and CDR2 YFSETQ. The CDR3 contains 17 residues. DNA of the CDR3: TGCGCCAGCAGCTTGAACCCTCTGTCTGGCAGCCTCACTGAAGCTTTCTTT. This codes for CASSLNPLSGSLTEAFF.

V usage is TRBV30 and J usage is TRBJ1-2; 11 bases align to TRBD1. Germline V CDR1 and CDR2: GTSNPN, SVGIG (reference sequence). CDR3 length: 15 residues. V was clipped by 3 bases and J by 3 bases; unmatched bases: 6. Written as DNA, the CDR3 is TGTGCCTGGAGGAGGGACAGGGGGGATCACTATGGCTACACCTTC. Protein sequence: CAWRRDRGDHYGYTF.

The chain combines TRBV6-1 with TRBJ2-7; D is perhaps TRBD2 (6 bases). The CDR3 extends over 15 amino acids. Between the trimmed V and J ends, which lost 2 bases and 6 bases, there was a span of 17 bases. Germline CDR1 MNHNS, CDR2 SASEGT. This CDR3 is CASSEYRRRGFEQYF. DNA for the CDR3: TGTGCCAGCAGTGAATATCGGAGGAGGGGATTCGAGCAGTACTTC.